These 21 T cell receptor beta chains came from one sample sequenced in a study of CD8+ T cells in alopecia areata. RNA, once extracted, was reverse transcribed into cDNA for use as the sequencing template. Generated by immunoSEQ multiplex PCR, the TCRdb table keeps only in-frame clones and is missing some. Here the sample spans about 130,000 clones, around 60% being singletons. The material sequenced was CD4+ T cells sorted from blood, taken at week 0. All receptors derive from a human donor with alopecia areata.

This clone was seen more than once but under ten times. This chain uses TRBV6-5 with TRBJ1-2, with D maybe TRBD1 (6 bases). Germline V gene data show CDR1 as MNHEY and CDR2 as SVGAGI. The CDR3 totals 13 residues. The V and J ends lost 7 bases and 8 bases respectively, with 17 bases between them. The CDR3 DNA reads TGTGCCAGCACTAGACTGGACAGCCGCGGCTACACCTTC. Encoded protein: CASTRLDSRGYTF.

This sequence joins TRBV6-6 and TRBJ2-7; possibly TRBD1 for D (6 bases). CDR3 length: 15 residues. V was pared by 5 bases and J by 4 bases, with 18 bases between. The germline CDR1 and CDR2 sequences are MNHNY and SVGAGI (reference sequence). In DNA form, the CDR3 reads TGTGCCAGCAGTGCGATCGACAGGACCCAGTACGAGCAGTACTTC. Translation gives CASSAIDRTQYEQYF.

The chain links TRBV27 to TRBJ1-2; D may be TRBD1 (5 bases). Germline values: CDR1 MNHEY, CDR2 SMNVEV (reference sequence). Trimming took 5 bases from V and 8 from J, leaving 15 bases between them. This CDR3 is 13 amino acids long. Here the CDR3 reads CASSPGTIWGYTF. The CDR3 bases are TGTGCCAGCAGTCCCGGGACCATTTGGGGCTACACCTTC.

V and J are TRBV6-5 and TRBJ1-2; TRBD1 is a possible D gene (5 bases). CDR1 is MNHEY and CDR2 is SVGAGI in the germline V gene. This CDR3 is built from 15 residues. V lost 2 bases, J lost 1 base, and 11 bases lay in between. In DNA, the CDR3 is TGTGCCAGCAGTTACCCCGCAGGGAATAACTATGGCTACACCTTC. Encoded protein: CASSYPAGNNYGYTF.

This clone was seen once. This chain uses TRBV6-5 with TRBJ2-7; D not certain. The V end lost 6 bases, the J end lost 2 bases, and 14 bases lay between the germline ends. The CDR3 is 14 amino acids. CDR1 is MNHEY and CDR2 is SVGAGI in the germline V gene. CDR3 nucleotide sequence: TGTGCCAGCAGGACGGGCTTTGGTCCCTACGAGCAGTACTTC. Its protein product is CASRTGFGPYEQYF.

This chain links TRBV7-2 with TRBJ2-4; tentatively, D is TRBD1 (5 bases). Trimming removed 0 bases from V and 5 bases from J, with 5 bases in between. The CDR3 totals 13 residues. Germline V gene sequence: CDR1 SGHTA, CDR2 FQGNSA. Here the CDR3 DNA reads TGTGCCAGCAGCTTAGCGGGGCAAAACATTCAGTACTTC. Translated: CASSLAGQNIQYF. The whole variable domain, filled in from reference TRBV7-2 and TRBJ2-4, reads GAGVSQSPSNKVTEKGKDVELRCDPISGHTALYWYRQSLGQGLEFLIYFQGNSAPDKSGLPSDRFSAERTGGSVSTLTIQRTQQEDSAVYLCASSLAGQNIQYFGAGTRLSVL.

V usage is TRBV15 and J usage is TRBJ1-1; no clear D gene. The CDR3 consists of 15 residues. CDR1 is LNHNV, CDR2 YYDKDF, per germline (reference sequence). Deletions cut 1 base from V and 5 bases from J, with 14 bases between. The CDR3 bases are TGTGCCACCAGCAGAGGGGGAGGGTCGGATACTGAAGCTTTCTTT. Encoded protein: CATSRGGGSDTEAFF.

V is TRBV7-9 and J is TRBJ1-1; no firm D call. CDR1 is SEHNR and CDR2 is FQNEAQ in the germline V gene (reference sequence). This CDR3 is 16 amino acids long. V lost 0 bases and J 1 base, leaving 12 bases between the germline ends. CDR3 protein: CASSLARIGRNTEAFF. The DNA for the CDR3 is TGTGCCAGCAGCTTAGCACGGATTGGGAGGAACACTGAAGCTTTCTTT.

This clone showed up just a few times. The chain couples TRBV5-5 to TRBJ2-3, with D maybe TRBD1 (6 bases). Trimming removed 5 bases at V and 4 bases at J, with 23 bases between. Germline CDR1 and CDR2: SGHKS and YYEKEE (reference sequence). The CDR3 has 17 residues. For the CDR3, the DNA is TGTGCCAGCAGTCCCCCAGAGGCCACAGGGTGGGCAGATACGCAGTATTTT. Translating gives CASSPPEATGWADTQYF.

This chain joins TRBV29-1 and TRBJ2-3, with a weak D call TRBD1 (6 bases). The CDR3 consists of 13 residues. Trimming pared 2 bases from V and 1 base from J, leaving 7 bases between. Germline V lookup: CDR1 SQVTM, CDR2 ANQGSEA. The CDR3 is CSVERTGTDTQYF. CDR3 in DNA: TGCAGCGTTGAAAGGACAGGCACAGATACGCAGTATTTT.

The CDR3 DNA reads TGCGCCAGCAGCCTTAGCGGGAGGGCCGTAGCTGAGCAGTTCTTC. This codes for CASSLSGRAVAEQFF. The V and J genes are TRBV4-3 and TRBJ2-1, with TRBD2 matching 11 bases. From germline, CDR1 is LGHNA and CDR2 YSLEER. V dropped 4 bases and J dropped 9; count of bases not matched to a gene: 8. CDR3 length: 15 amino acids.

This clone showed up just a few times. CDR3 region: CASSLGTGIAGELFF. DNA of the CDR3: TGTGCCAGCAGCTTAGGGACAGGGATTGCCGGGGAGCTGTTTTTT. This chain uses TRBV7-3 with TRBJ2-2; 9 nucleotides match TRBD1. Germline V gene sequence: CDR1 SGHTA, CDR2 FQGTGA. This CDR3 contains 15 residues. With 2 bases clipped from V and 6 bases from J, the junction kept 4 bases outside the gene matches.

CDR3 DNA sequence: TGTGCCAGTAGCCCCACCGGCACAGATACGCAGTATTTT. It encodes CASSPTGTDTQYF. This sequence joins TRBV19 and TRBJ2-3; D is unresolved. V gave up 6 bases and J gave up 1 base, with 8 bases separating them. This CDR3 has 13 amino acids. Germline CDR1 is LNHDA and CDR2 is SQIVND (reference sequence).

V usage is TRBV30 and J usage is TRBJ1-1, with a weak D call TRBD1 (5 bases). This CDR3 has 14 residues. Per the germline V gene, CDR1 is GTSNPN and CDR2 is SVGIG (reference sequence). V was pared by 4 bases and J by 0 bases, with 12 bases between. CDR3 residues: CAWKRDFMNTEAFF. DNA of the CDR3: TGTGCCTGGAAACGGGACTTCATGAACACTGAAGCTTTCTTT. The whole variable domain, remainder taken from reference TRBV30 and TRBJ1-1, is SQTIHQWPATLVQPVGSPLSLECTVEGTSNPNLYWYRQAAGRGLQLLFYSVGIGQISSEVPQNLSASRPQDRQFILSSKKLLLSDSGFYLCAWKRDFMNTEAFFGQGTRLTVV.

The chain combines TRBV5-6 with TRBJ1-5; D remains unclear. Germline loops: CDR1 SGHDT, CDR2 YYEEEE. V lost 2 bases, J lost 7 bases, and 19 bases lay in between. The CDR3 has 16 residues. The CDR3 protein is CASSFSYGAGGQPQHF. In nucleotides, the CDR3 is TGTGCCAGCAGCTTCTCCTACGGAGCGGGAGGGCAGCCCCAGCATTTT.

Here the CDR3 reads CASSPSMDRDYEQYF. DNA for the CDR3: TGTGCCAGCAGCCCTTCTATGGACAGGGACTACGAGCAGTACTTC. This sequence joins TRBV5-4 and TRBJ2-7, with TRBD1 identical over 8 bases. CDR3 length: 15 residues. Germline loops: CDR1 SGHNT, CDR2 YYREEE (reference sequence). The trim removed 4 bases at V and 3 bases at J, leaving 9 bases unmatched.

This clone was observed a few times. This chain connects TRBV11-2 to TRBJ2-7; TRBD2 might be the D (6 bases). V lost 2 bases to trimming and J lost 3 bases, with 26 bases between them. The V gene's germline CDR1 is SGHAT and CDR2 FQNNGV. This CDR3 comprises 19 residues. CDR3: CASSLPTGVAGGDFYEQYF. CDR3 DNA sequence: TGTGCCAGCAGCTTACCTACCGGAGTTGCCGGCGGGGACTTCTACGAGCAGTACTTC.

The J gene is TRBJ1-1, the V gene TRBV30, with D unclear. Looked up from germline, CDR1 is GTSNPN and CDR2 is SVGIG (reference sequence). CDR3 length: 11 residues. V gave up 0 bases and J gave up 2 bases, with 1 base separating them. CDR3 loop: CAWSVNTEAFF. The CDR3 region has the DNA TGTGCCTGGAGTGTCAACACTGAAGCTTTCTTT.

The chain carries TRBV5-1 and TRBJ1-2; D remains ambiguous. V lost 0 bases and J lost 8, with 11 bases in between. The CDR3 totals 13 residues. CDR1 is SGHRS and CDR2 is YFSETQ in the germline V gene. CDR3 coding DNA: TGCGCCAGCAGCTTGGACCTTATGCCAGGCTACACCTTC. Protein: CASSLDLMPGYTF.

The chain joins TRBV29-1 to TRBJ2-7; D could derive from TRBD1 or TRBD2 (5 bases each). Per the germline V gene, CDR1 is SQVTM and CDR2 is ANQGSEA. V lost 0 bases and J lost 9, with 6 bases in between. The CDR3 has 10 amino acids. The CDR3 DNA sequence: TGCAGCGTTGAAGAAGGGACGCAGTACTTC. Its translation: CSVEEGTQYF.

The table lists this clone with a few counts. The rearrangement uses TRBV7-9 and TRBJ2-7, with D possibly matching TRBD2 (6 bases). The CDR3 loop spans 14 amino acids. V lost 4 bases to trimming and J lost 2 bases, with 12 bases between them. CDR1 SEHNR and CDR2 FQNEAQ come from the germline V gene (reference sequence). CDR3: CASSSGTAAYEQYF. DNA of the CDR3: TGTGCCAGCAGCTCCGGGACTGCCGCCTACGAGCAGTACTTC.